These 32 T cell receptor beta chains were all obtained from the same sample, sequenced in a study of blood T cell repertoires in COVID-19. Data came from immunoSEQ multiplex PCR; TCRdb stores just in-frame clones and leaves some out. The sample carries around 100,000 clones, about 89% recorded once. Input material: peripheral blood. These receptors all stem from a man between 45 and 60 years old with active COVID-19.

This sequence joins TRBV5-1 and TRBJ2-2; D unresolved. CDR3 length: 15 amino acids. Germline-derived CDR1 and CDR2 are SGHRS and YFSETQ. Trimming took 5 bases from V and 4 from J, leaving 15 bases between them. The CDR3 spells CASRSFETATGELFF. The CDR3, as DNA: TGCGCCAGCAGAAGCTTTGAAACAGCCACCGGGGAGCTGTTTTTT.

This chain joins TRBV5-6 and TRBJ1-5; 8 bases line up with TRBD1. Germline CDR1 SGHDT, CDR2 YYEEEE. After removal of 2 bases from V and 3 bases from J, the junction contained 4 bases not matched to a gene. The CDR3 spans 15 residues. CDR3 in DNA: TGTGCCAGCAGCTTTGGGACAGGTTACAATCAGCCCCAGCATTTT. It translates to CASSFGTGYNQPQHF.

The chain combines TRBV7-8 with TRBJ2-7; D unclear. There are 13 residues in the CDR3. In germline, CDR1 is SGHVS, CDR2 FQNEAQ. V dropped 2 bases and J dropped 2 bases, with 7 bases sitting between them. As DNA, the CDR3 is TGTGCCAGCAGCTTATCTCAGGCCTACGAGCAGTACGTC. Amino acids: CASSLSQAYEQYV.

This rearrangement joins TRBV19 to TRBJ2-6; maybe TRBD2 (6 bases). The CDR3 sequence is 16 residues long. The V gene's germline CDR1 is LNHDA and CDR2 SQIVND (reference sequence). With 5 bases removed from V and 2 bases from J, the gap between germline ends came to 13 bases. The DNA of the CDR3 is TGTGCCAGTAGTGCTCTACGGGGGACTGGGGCCAACGTCCTGACTTTC. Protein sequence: CASSALRGTGANVLTF.

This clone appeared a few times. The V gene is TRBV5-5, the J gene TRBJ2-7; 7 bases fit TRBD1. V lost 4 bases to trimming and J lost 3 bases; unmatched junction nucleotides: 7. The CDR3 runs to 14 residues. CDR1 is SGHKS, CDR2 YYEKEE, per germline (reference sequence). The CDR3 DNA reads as TGTGCCAGCAGCGGACAGGTGCAAGGCTACGAGCAGTACTTC. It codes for CASSGQVQGYEQYF.

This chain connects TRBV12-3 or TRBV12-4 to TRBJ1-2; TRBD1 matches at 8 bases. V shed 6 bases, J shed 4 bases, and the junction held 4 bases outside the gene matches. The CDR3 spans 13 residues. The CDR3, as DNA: TGTGCCAGCAGAGAAACAGGGGGCTATGGCTACACCTTC. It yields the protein CASRETGGYGYTF.

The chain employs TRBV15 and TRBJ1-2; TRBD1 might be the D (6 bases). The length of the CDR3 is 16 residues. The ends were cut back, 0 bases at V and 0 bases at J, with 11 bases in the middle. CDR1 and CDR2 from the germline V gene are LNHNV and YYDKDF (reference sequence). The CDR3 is CATSRDLGHPNYGYTF. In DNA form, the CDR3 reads TGTGCCACCAGCAGAGATTTGGGACACCCTAACTATGGCTACACCTTC. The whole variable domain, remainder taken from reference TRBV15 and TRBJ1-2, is DAMVIQNPRYQVTQFGKPVTLSCSQTLNHNVMYWYQQKSSQAPKLLFHYYDKDFNNEADTPDNFQSRRPNTSFCFLDIRSPGLGDTAMYLCATSRDLGHPNYGYTFGSGTRLTVV.

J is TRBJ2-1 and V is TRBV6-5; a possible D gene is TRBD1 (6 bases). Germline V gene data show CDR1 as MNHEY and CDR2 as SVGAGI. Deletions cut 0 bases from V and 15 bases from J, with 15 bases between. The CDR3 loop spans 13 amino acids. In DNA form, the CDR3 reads TGTGCCAGCAGTTACTCGAAGAACAGGGTAATGTTCTTC. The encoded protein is CASSYSKNRVMFF.

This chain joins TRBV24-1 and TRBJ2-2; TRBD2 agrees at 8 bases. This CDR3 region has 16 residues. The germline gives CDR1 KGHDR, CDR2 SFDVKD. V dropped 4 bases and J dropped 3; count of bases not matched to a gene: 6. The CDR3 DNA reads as TGTGCCACCAGTGACCCGAGCGGGAGAGACACCGGGGAGCTGTTTTTT. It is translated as CATSDPSGRDTGELFF.

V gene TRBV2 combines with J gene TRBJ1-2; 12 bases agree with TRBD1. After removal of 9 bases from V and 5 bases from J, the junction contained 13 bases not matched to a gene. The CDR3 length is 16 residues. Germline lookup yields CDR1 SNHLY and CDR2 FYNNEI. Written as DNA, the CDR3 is TGTGCCAGTTCGCCGGGACAGGGGGCGAGTAGGTATGGCTACACCTTC. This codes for CASSPGQGASRYGYTF.

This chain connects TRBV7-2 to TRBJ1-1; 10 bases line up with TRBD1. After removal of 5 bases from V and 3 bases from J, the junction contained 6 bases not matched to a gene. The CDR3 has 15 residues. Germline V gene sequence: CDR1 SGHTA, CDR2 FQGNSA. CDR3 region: CASSPRQGADTEAFF. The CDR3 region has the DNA TGTGCCAGCAGCCCTCGACAGGGGGCGGACACTGAAGCTTTCTTT.

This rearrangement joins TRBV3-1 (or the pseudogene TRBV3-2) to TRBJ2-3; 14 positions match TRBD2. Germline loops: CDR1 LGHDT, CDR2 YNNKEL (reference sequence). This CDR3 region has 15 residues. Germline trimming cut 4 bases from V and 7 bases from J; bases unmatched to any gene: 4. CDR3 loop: CASSLGLAGDNTQYF. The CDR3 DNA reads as TGTGCCAGCAGCCTGGGACTAGCGGGGGACAATACGCAGTATTTT.

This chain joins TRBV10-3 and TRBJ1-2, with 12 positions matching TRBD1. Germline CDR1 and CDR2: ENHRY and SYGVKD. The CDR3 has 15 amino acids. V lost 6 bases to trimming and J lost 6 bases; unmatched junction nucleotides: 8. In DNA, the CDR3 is TGTGCCATCAGGTCCCGGGACAGGGGGCCGGATGGCTACACCTTC. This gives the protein CAIRSRDRGPDGYTF.

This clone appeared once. The CDR3 here is CASSRGTGGTDNEQFF. CDR3 bases: TGTGCCAGCAGCCGCGGGACAGGGGGGACTGACAATGAGCAGTTCTTC. J is TRBJ2-1 and V is TRBV3-1 (or the pseudogene TRBV3-2); 11 nucleotides line up with TRBD1. V trimming: 4 bases; J trimming: 5 bases; junction bases outside the gene matches: 7. CDR3 length: 16 residues. The germline CDR1 and CDR2 sequences are LGHDT and YNNKEL (reference sequence).

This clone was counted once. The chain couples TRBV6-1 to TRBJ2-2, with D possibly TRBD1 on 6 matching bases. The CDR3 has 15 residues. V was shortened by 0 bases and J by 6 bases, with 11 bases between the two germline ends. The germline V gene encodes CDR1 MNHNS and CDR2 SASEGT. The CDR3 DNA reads TGTGCCAGCAGTGAAGCGTACAGGGTGCCCGGGGAGCTGTTTTTT. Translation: CASSEAYRVPGELFF.

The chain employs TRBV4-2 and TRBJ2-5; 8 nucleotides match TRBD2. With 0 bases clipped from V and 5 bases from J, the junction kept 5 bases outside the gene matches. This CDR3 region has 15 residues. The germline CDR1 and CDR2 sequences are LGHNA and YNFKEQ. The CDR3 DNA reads TGTGCCAGCAGCCAAGACCAGCGGGAGATGGAGACCCAGTACTTC. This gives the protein CASSQDQREMETQYF.

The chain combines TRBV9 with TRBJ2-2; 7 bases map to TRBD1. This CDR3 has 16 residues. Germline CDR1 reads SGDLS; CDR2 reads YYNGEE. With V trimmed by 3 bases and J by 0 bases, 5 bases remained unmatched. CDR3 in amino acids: CASSAPGGPNTGELFF. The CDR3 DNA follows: TGTGCCAGCAGCGCCCCAGGGGGTCCGAACACCGGGGAGCTGTTTTTT.

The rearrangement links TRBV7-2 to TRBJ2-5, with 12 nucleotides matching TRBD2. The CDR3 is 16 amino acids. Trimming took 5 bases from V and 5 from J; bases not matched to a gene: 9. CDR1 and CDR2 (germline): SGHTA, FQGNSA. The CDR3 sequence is CASSPLAGGRGETQYF. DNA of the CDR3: TGTGCCAGCAGCCCACTAGCGGGAGGCCGGGGGGAGACCCAGTACTTC. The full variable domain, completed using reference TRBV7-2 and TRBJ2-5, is GAGVSQSPSNKVTEKGKDVELRCDPISGHTALYWYRQSLGQGLEFLIYFQGNSAPDKSGLPSDRFSAERTGGSVSTLTIQRTQQEDSAVYLCASSPLAGGRGETQYFGPGTRLLVL.

The CDR3 DNA follows: TGTGCCAGCAGTGAATTGCTCCCTTACGACTGGAGCTCCTACAATGAGCAGTTCTTC. Protein sequence: CASSELLPYDWSSYNEQFF. The chain uses TRBV6-1 and TRBJ2-1; D gene unclear. Germline V lookup: CDR1 MNHNS, CDR2 SASEGT. The CDR3 loop spans 19 amino acids. Between the trimmed V and J ends, which lost 2 bases and 0 bases, there was a span of 20 bases.

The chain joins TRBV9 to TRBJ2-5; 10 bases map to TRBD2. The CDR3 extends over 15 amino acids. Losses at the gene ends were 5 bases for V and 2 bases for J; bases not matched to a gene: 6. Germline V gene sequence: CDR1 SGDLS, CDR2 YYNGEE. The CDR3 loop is CASSRAGGRQETQYF. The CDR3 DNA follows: TGTGCCAGCAGTCGAGCGGGGGGGAGACAAGAGACCCAGTACTTC.

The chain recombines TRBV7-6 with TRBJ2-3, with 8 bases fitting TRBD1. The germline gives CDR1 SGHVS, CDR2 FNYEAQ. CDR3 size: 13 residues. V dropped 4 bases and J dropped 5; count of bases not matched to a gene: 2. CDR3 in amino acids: CASSSQGVDTQYF. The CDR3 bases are TGTGCCAGCAGCTCACAGGGGGTAGATACGCAGTATTTT.

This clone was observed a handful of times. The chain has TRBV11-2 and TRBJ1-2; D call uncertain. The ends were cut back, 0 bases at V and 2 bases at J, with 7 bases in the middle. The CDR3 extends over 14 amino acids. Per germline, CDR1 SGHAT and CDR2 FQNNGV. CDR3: CASSLDMRNYGYTF. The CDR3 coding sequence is TGTGCCAGCAGCTTAGATATGAGGAACTATGGCTACACCTTC.

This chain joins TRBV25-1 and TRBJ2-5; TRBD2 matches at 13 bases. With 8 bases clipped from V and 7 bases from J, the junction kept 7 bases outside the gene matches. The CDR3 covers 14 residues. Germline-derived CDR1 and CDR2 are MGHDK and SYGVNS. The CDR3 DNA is TGTGCCAGCGGACTAGCGGGAGACTTGGGGACCCAGTACTTC. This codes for CASGLAGDLGTQYF.

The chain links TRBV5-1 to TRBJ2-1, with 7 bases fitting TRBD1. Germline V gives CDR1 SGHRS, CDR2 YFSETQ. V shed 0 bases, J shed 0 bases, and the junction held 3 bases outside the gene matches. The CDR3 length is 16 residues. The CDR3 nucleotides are TGCGCCAGCAGCTTGGGGGGACAGAGCTCCTACAATGAGCAGTTCTTC. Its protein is CASSLGGQSSYNEQFF.

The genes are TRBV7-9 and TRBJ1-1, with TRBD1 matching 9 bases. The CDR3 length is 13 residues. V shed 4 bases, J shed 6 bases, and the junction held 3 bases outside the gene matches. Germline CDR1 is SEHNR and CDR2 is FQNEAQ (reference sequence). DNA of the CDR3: TGTGCCAGCAGCTCATGGACAGGGGCTGAAGCTTTCTTT. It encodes CASSSWTGAEAFF.

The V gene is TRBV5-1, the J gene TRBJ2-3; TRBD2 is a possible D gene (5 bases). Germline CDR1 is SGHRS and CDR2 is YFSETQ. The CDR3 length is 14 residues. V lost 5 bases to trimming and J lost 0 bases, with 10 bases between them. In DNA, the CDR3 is TGCGCCAGCAGTCCCGGGGTGAGCACAGATACGCAGTATTTT. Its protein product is CASSPGVSTDTQYF.

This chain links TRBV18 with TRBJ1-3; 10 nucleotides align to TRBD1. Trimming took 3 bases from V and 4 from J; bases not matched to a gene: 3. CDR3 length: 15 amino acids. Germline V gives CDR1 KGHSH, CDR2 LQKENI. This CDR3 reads CASSPGTGAGNTIYF. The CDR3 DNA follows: TGTGCCAGCTCACCGGGGACAGGGGCAGGAAACACCATATATTTT.

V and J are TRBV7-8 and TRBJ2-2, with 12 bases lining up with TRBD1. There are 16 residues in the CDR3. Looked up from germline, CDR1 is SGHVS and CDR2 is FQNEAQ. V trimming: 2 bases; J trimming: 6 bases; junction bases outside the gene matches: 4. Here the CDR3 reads CASSLRDRGPAGELFF. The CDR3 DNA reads TGTGCCAGCAGCTTAAGGGACAGGGGGCCGGCCGGGGAGCTGTTTTTT.

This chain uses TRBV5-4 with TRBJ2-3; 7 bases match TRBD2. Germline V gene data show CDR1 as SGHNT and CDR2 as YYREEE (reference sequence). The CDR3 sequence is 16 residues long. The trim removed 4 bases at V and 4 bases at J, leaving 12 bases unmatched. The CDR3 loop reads CASSLSGASGADTQYF. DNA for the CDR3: TGTGCCAGCAGCCTATCCGGGGCTAGCGGAGCAGATACGCAGTATTTT.

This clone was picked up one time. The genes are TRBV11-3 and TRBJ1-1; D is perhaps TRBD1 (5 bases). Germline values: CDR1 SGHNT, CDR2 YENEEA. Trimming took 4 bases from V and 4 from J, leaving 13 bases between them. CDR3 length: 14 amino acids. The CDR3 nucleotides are TGTGCCAGCAGCTCCCAGGGAGGGGCCACTGAAGCTTTCTTT. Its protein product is CASSSQGGATEAFF.

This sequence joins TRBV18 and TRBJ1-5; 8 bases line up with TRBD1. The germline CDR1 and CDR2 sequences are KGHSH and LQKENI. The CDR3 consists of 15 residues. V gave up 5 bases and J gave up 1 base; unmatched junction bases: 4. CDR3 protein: CASSYTGGSNQPQHF. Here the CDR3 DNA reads TGTGCCAGCTCATATACAGGGGGAAGCAATCAGCCCCAGCATTTT.

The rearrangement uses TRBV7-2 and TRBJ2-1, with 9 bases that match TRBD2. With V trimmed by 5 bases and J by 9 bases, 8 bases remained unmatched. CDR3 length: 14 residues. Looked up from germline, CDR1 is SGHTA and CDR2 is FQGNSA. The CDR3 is CASSPGAREGEQFF. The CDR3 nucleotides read TGTGCCAGCAGCCCCGGGGCGCGGGAGGGTGAGCAGTTCTTC.